This TCR beta chain was observed in a study of OX40 agonist ivuxolimab in advanced cancers. Sequencing used immunoSEQ multiplex PCR; TCRdb keeps in-frame clones, though not all of them. The profile shows about 100,000 clones, 90% of them singletons. Between the trimmed V and J ends, which lost 6 bases and 4 bases, there was a span of 16 bases. CDR1 MDHEN and CDR2 SYDVKM come from the germline V gene. CDR3 length equals 15 residues. This TCR derives from an adult with an advanced solid tumor such as melanoma, head and neck, liver or kidney cancer. Sequenced material: CD4+ or CD8+ T cells sorted from blood, taken in a trial of the OX40 agonist ivuxolimab. The chain links TRBV28 to TRBJ1-5, with a weak D call TRBD1 (5 bases). The CDR3 is CASRGQGRRNQPQHF. In DNA form, the CDR3 reads TGTGCCAGCAGGGGGCAGGGTCGAAGGAATCAGCCCCAGCATTTT.